This TCR beta chain appears in the sequencing data of a study of technical replicates of blood from a few donors. This table comes from immunoSEQ multiplex PCR, and its TCRdb copy is limited to in-frame clones, with some not included. The sample lists about 100,000 clones; about 95% were seen once. Trimming removed 7 bases from V and 3 bases from J; junction bases left unmatched: 11. Germline-derived CDR1 and CDR2 are SGHRS and YFSETQ. This CDR3 is 15 amino acids long. Sequencing input: T cells isolated from PBMCs. The chain employs TRBV5-1 and TRBJ2-5; 8 positions agree with TRBD1. The source of this sequence is a human donor in good health. CDR3 protein: CASRSGGAVEETQYF. The CDR3 DNA reads as TGCGCCAGCCGTTCAGGGGGCGCGGTAGAAGAGACCCAGTACTTC.